Listed below are T cell receptor beta chains from one sample, sequenced in a study of Graves' ophthalmopathy and Graves' hyperthyroidism. TCRdb re-derived calls from the multiplex PCR reads in MiXCR, one entry per CDR3 protein. Altogether just over 400,000 distinct CDR3 sequences are present, under 25% being singletons, with the ten largest covering 2.5% to 3.5%. The sample comprised peripheral blood. These receptors all stem from a woman aged 18-29 years with stable Graves' hyperthyroidism. Both conserved end residues are part of each CDR3. A D gene is named only where the DNA matches it firmly. Clone size, where shown, is once, few, many, or a class for clones that have expanded.

cdr3_nt cdr3_aa d_call j_call v_call clone_size
TGTGCCAGCAGCCAAGTAGGGGAAGAGACCCAGTACTTC CASSQVGEETQYF . TRBJ2-5 TRBV4-2 once
TGTGCCGGCAGTGAGCCGATACGGGAGCTGTTTTTT CAGSEPIRELFF . TRBJ2-2 TRBV6-1 .
TGTGCCAGCAGTCAACAGGGCAACACCGGGGAGCTGTTTTTT CASSQQGNTGELFF . TRBJ2-2 TRBV28 .
TGCAGTGCTAGAGATGAGGTGGACTACGAGCAGTACTTC CSARDEVDYEQYF . TRBJ2-7 TRBV20-1 many
TGTGCCAGCAGTATTCCGACAGGAGGCTATGGCTACACCTTC CASSIPTGGYGYTF . TRBJ1-2 TRBV12-3/TRBV12-4 many
TGCGCCAGCAGTGATGGGCCAGCGGGCTACGAGCAGTACTTC CASSDGPAGYEQYF . TRBJ2-7 TRBV10-1 many
TGTGCCAGCAGTGAACAGGGTGTGAACACCGGGGAGCTGTTTTTT CASSEQGVNTGELFF . TRBJ2-2 TRBV2 .
TGTGCCGTACAAGGGACTAGCGGGAGGGGAGAGACCCAGTACTTC CAVQGTSGRGETQYF TRBD2 TRBJ2-5 TRBV10-3 many
TGTGCCAGCAGCTCTTATGGGGTTACAGGGAGCTCCTACGAGCAGTACTTC CASSSYGVTGSSYEQYF . TRBJ2-7 TRBV11-2 .
TGCAGTGCTCAGAAGGGAGGGACAGGGTTATTAAGCAATCAGCCCCAGCATTTT CSAQKGGTGLLSNQPQHF TRBD1 TRBJ1-5 TRBV20-1 .
TGTGCCAGCAGTGCAACAGCCGGTGGGGCCTACGAGCAGTACTTC CASSATAGGAYEQYF . TRBJ2-7 TRBV2 many
TGTGCCAGCAGTTGGGCCCCCCTATACGAGCAGTACTTC CASSWAPLYEQYF . TRBJ2-7 TRBV12-3/TRBV12-4 many
TGTGCCAGCAGTCCACAGGGTTACCAAGAGACCCAGTACTTC CASSPQGYQETQYF . TRBJ2-5 TRBV27 many
TGTGCCAGCAGCTATCAGCGGGACACTGAAGCTTTCTTT CASSYQRDTEAFF . TRBJ1-1 TRBV7-2 many
TGTGCCAGCAGCTTCGGCGGGTCCGACCAAGAGACCCAGTACTTC CASSFGGSDQETQYF . TRBJ2-5 TRBV7-9 many
TGTGCCAGCAGTATAAGACAGGACGTTCCCTATGGCTACACCTTC CASSIRQDVPYGYTF . TRBJ1-2 TRBV28 many
TGTGCCAGCAGTTTCGACAGGGCCCACACTGAAGCTTTCTTT CASSFDRAHTEAFF TRBD1 TRBJ1-1 TRBV12-3/TRBV12-4 many
TGCAGTGCTCGGCACGGGGGGAGAGCTTTCTTT CSARHGGRAFF . TRBJ1-1 TRBV20-1 .
TGTGCCAGCTCAACCAGGGGCACTGAAGCTTTCTTT CASSTRGTEAFF . TRBJ1-1 TRBV18 .
TGTGCCAGCAGTCTCTTGCCGGGACAGGGAACCCACGAGCAGTACTTC CASSLLPGQGTHEQYF TRBD1 TRBJ2-7 TRBV28 .
TGTGCCAGCAGTGTGTCCAGGGGGTACGAGCAGTACTTC CASSVSRGYEQYF TRBD1 TRBJ2-7 TRBV6-1 .
TGTGCCAGCACCCCCTCAGCGGTATCCTATAATTCACCCCTCCACTTT CASTPSAVSYNSPLHF . TRBJ1-6 TRBV7-2 many
TGTGCCATTAGTACTACGACAGGGAAGACCGGGGAGCTGTTTTTT CAISTTTGKTGELFF TRBD1 TRBJ2-2 TRBV10-3 .
TGTGCCAGCAGTTACGGAGGGAGCGACACCGGGGAGCTGTTTTTT CASSYGGSDTGELFF . TRBJ2-2 TRBV6-2/TRBV6-3 many
TGCAGCGTTACCACGACTCAGGGGAGCAATCAGCCCCAGCATTTT CSVTTTQGSNQPQHF . TRBJ1-5 TRBV29-1 many
TGTGCCAGCAGCGCGGGGCCCCGGGACACTGAAGCTTTCTTT CASSAGPRDTEAFF . TRBJ1-1 TRBV9 many
TGTGCCAGCAGCGCCGGGACAGGGACAGAGACCCAGTACTTC CASSAGTGTETQYF TRBD1 TRBJ2-5 TRBV2 many
TGTGCCATCAGGCCGGGACTAGCAGGGGATACGCAGTATTTT CAIRPGLAGDTQYF TRBD2 TRBJ2-3 TRBV10-3 many
TGCAGCGCTGGACTAGCGGGGCGAATATCCTACGAGCAGTACTTC CSAGLAGRISYEQYF TRBD2 TRBJ2-7 TRBV29-1 many
TGTGCCAGCAGTCCCGCTAGCGAGCAAGAGACCCAGTACTTC CASSPASEQETQYF . TRBJ2-5 TRBV12-3/TRBV12-4 many
TGTGCCAGCAGCTCCCGACTTACGGGACACTTGAACACTGAAGCTTTCTTT CASSSRLTGHLNTEAFF . TRBJ1-1 TRBV11-2 many
TGTGCCACCAGTGATTCCAGGACAGGGAACCGTGGGGCCAACGTCCTGACTTTC CATSDSRTGNRGANVLTF TRBD1 TRBJ2-6 TRBV24-1 many
TGTGCCAGTAGTTATGCGGGAGGATCCTACGAGCAGTACTTC CASSYAGGSYEQYF TRBD2 TRBJ2-7 TRBV19 many
TGCAGTGCTAGAGTGGGCGGCAACTCCTACGAGCAGTACTTC CSARVGGNSYEQYF . TRBJ2-7 TRBV20-1 many
TGTGCCAGCAGTCCCCAAGTTGGCAGGGGGCAGAACGAGCAGTACTTC CASSPQVGRGQNEQYF TRBD1 TRBJ2-7 TRBV27 many
TGTGCCAGCAGTTTAACCCGGACAGGGGGCTATTACGAGCAGTACTTC CASSLTRTGGYYEQYF TRBD1 TRBJ2-7 TRBV27 .
TGTGCCAGCAGAAGACTGATGAACACTGAAGCTTTCTTT CASRRLMNTEAFF . TRBJ1-1 TRBV6-5 many